These 9 T cell receptor beta chains originate from one sample sequenced in a study of T-cell memory formation after mild COVID-19. MiXCR was run by TCRdb on the 5' RACE reads, yielding one entry per CDR3 protein. The sample holds about 270,000 distinct CDR3 sequences, roughly 16% seen once. Source material: PBMCs or a T cell subset sorted from them (not recorded which). Receptors were obtained from a man aged 18 to 35 who had mild COVID-19 (a few samples of this study predate the infection). Cell type and time point are not known.

The J gene is TRBJ2-2, the V gene TRBV24-1; the match to TRBD1 covers 8 bases. J lost 6 bases, V lost 1 base, and 6 bases had no gene match. The germline gives CDR1 KGHDR, CDR2 SFDVKD. This CDR3 has 16 amino acids. CDR3 in amino acids: CATSDFNRGEAGELFF. DNA of the CDR3: TGTGCCACCAGTGATTTCAACAGGGGGGAGGCCGGGGAGCTGTTTTTT.

This clonotype was detected only a few times. This rearrangement joins TRBV20-1 to TRBJ1-5; D remains ambiguous. V lost 6 bases to trimming and J lost 1 base, with 16 bases between them. The germline V gene has CDR1 DFQATT and CDR2 SNEGSKA (reference sequence). This CDR3 region has 15 residues. The CDR3 reads CSAPVGSHSNQPQHF. DNA for the CDR3: TGCAGTGCCCCGGTGGGGTCACACAGCAATCAGCCCCAGCATTTT.

The table lists this clonotype with many counts. The rearrangement uses TRBV7-2 and TRBJ1-1, with 7 bases fitting TRBD1. The length of the CDR3 is 15 residues. Germline V lookup: CDR1 SGHTA, CDR2 FQGNSA. V lost 5 bases and J lost 6; bases outside the gene matches: 12. The CDR3 here is CASSPYTGTDSEAFF. The DNA for the CDR3 is TGTGCCAGCAGCCCTTATACCGGGACAGATTCTGAAGCTTTCTTT.

The J gene is TRBJ2-3, the V gene TRBV7-9; the match to TRBD2 covers 8 bases. The CDR3 runs 13 residues. Germline V gives CDR1 SEHNR, CDR2 FQNEAQ (reference sequence). The V gene end was trimmed by 11 bases and the J gene end by 0 bases; junction bases not matched to a gene: 4. Here the CDR3 reads CASQRGSTDTQYF. The CDR3 DNA reads TGTGCCTCCCAGCGGGGGAGCACAGATACGCAGTATTTT.

The chain uses TRBV6-5 and TRBJ2-1, with D perhaps matching TRBD2 (5 bases). Germline values: CDR1 MNHEY, CDR2 SVGAGI. V was clipped by 0 bases and J by 8 bases, with 8 bases between them. CDR3 size: 13 residues. The chain's CDR3 is CASSYSAADEQFF. For the CDR3, the DNA is TGTGCCAGCAGTTACTCGGCAGCGGATGAGCAGTTCTTC.

This clonotype was picked up a small number of times. The chain combines TRBV7-2 with TRBJ1-2; TRBD1 might be the D (6 bases). This CDR3 region has 13 residues. CDR1 is SGHTA, CDR2 FQGNSA, per germline. V gave up 6 bases and J gave up 7 bases, with 15 bases separating them. The CDR3 DNA reads as TGTGCCAGCAGTCAGGCGGGGGCCTTTGGCTACACCTTC. Its translation: CASSQAGAFGYTF. Based on the CDR3 plus reference TRBV7-2 and TRBJ1-2, the full variable domain is GAGVSQSPSNKVTEKGKDVELRCDPISGHTALYWYRQSLGQGLEFLIYFQGNSAPDKSGLPSDRFSAERTGGSVSTLTIQRTQQEDSAVYLCASSQAGAFGYTFGSGTRLTVV.

V and J are TRBV7-2 and TRBJ2-5, with D perhaps assigned TRBD1 or TRBD2 (5 bases each). V was cut by 5 bases and J by 4 bases, with 17 bases left in between. The CDR3 is 15 residues long. Looked up from germline, CDR1 is SGHTA and CDR2 is FQGNSA. The CDR3 spells CASSPARGSGETQYF. CDR3 in DNA: TGTGCCAGCAGCCCCGCGAGGGGCTCGGGAGAGACCCAGTACTTC.

The gene calls are TRBV7-9 and TRBJ2-7; tentative D call: TRBD1 (6 bases). The germline V and J ends were trimmed by 1 base and 3 bases, with 10 bases remaining between them. The V gene's germline CDR1 is SEHNR and CDR2 FQNEAQ (reference sequence). The CDR3 runs to 14 residues. CDR3 in amino acids: CASSLGGPHYEQYF. The CDR3 region has the DNA TGTGCCAGCAGCTTAGGGGGGCCTCACTACGAGCAGTACTTC.

The gene calls are TRBV10-3 and TRBJ2-7; D gene ambiguous. V was cut by 2 bases and J by 4 bases, with 9 bases left in between. Germline V gives CDR1 ENHRY, CDR2 SYGVKD. The CDR3 is 13 residues long. CDR3: CAISERLQYEQYV. CDR3 nucleotide sequence: TGTGCCATCAGTGAGAGACTTCAATACGAGCAGTACGTC.